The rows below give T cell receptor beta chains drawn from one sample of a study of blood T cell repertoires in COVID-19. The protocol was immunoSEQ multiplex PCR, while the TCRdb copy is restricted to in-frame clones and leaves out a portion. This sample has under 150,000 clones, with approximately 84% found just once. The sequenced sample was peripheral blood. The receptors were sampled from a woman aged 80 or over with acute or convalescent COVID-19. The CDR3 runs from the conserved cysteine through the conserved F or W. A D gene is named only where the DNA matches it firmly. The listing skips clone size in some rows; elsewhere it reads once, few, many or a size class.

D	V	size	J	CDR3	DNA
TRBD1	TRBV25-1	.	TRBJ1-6	CASSTSTGGGNSPLHF	TGTGCCAGCAGTACCTCGACAGGGGGCGGGAATTCACCCCTCCACTTT
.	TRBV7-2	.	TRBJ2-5	CASSYDTGRETQYF	TGTGCCAGCAGTTACGACACAGGACGGGAGACCCAGTACTTC
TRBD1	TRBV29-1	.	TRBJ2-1	CSVWTGTSVNEQFF	TGCAGCGTATGGACAGGGACCTCGGTGAATGAGCAGTTCTTC
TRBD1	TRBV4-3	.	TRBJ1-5	CASSQDRMGGQGNQPQHF	TGCGCCAGCAGCCAAGATCGTATGGGAGGACAGGGGAATCAGCCCCAGCATTTT
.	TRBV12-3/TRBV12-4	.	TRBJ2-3	CASQQVTDTQYF	TGTGCCAGCCAACAGGTCACAGATACGCAGTATTTT
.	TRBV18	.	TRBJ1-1	CASSRLGGTNTEAFF	TGTGCCAGCTCAAGACTCGGGGGTACGAACACTGAAGCTTTCTTT
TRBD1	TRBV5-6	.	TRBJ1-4	CASRNRGSGEKLFF	TGTGCCAGCAGGAACAGGGGCTCGGGAGAAAAACTGTTTTTT
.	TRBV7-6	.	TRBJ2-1	CASSLAADLRLPLYNEQFF	TGTGCCAGCAGCTTAGCGGCTGACTTGCGTCTTCCGTTATACAATGAGCAGTTCTTC
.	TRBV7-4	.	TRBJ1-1	CASSLEQENTEAFF	TGTGCCAGCAGCTTAGAACAGGAGAACACTGAAGCTTTCTTT
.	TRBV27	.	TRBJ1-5	CASSLKGVPNQPQHF	TGTGCCAGCAGTTTAAAGGGGGTCCCCAATCAGCCCCAGCATTTT
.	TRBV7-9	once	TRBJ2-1	CASSLVSAGVVDEQFF	TGTGCCAGCAGCTTAGTATCGGCAGGGGTGGTCGATGAGCAGTTCTTC
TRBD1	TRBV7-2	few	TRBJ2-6	CASLAGTGLPGANVLTF	TGTGCCAGCCTAGCCGGGACAGGGTTACCTGGAGCCAACGTCCTGACTTTC
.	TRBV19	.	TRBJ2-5	CASSTDRQAGETQYF	TGTGCCAGTAGTACAGACCGACAGGCCGGGGAGACCCAGTACTTC
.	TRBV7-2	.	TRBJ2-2	CASSLALRLNTGELFF	TGTGCCAGCAGCTTAGCCCTTAGACTGAACACCGGGGAGCTGTTTTTT
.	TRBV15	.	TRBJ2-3	CATSRAQGSADTQYF	TGTGCCACCAGCAGAGCCCAGGGGAGCGCAGATACGCAGTATTTT
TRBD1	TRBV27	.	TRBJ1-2	CASSLWGTGAYGYTF	TGTGCCAGCAGTTTATGGGGGACAGGAGCCTATGGCTACACCTTC
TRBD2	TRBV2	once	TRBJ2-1	CASSDGLAGGQFF	TGTGCCAGCAGTGACGGCCTAGCGGGAGGCCAGTTCTTC
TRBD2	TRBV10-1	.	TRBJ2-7	CASSENRGGYEQYF	TGCGCCAGCAGTGAGAACCGCGGGGGGTACGAGCAGTACTTC
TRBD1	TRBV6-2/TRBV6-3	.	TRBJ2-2	CAGSDRVPTGELFF	TGTGCCGGCAGTGACAGGGTCCCCACCGGGGAGCTGTTTTTT
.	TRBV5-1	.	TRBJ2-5	CASSLGGDQETQYF	TGCGCCAGCAGCTTGGGCGGGGACCAAGAGACCCAGTACTTC
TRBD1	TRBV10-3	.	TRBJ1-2	CAISGDREKGYTF	TGTGCCATCAGTGGGGACAGGGAGAAAGGCTACACCTTC
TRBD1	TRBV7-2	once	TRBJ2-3	CASSTYRGRVADTQYF	TGTGCCAGCAGCACTTACAGGGGGAGAGTCGCAGATACGCAGTATTTT
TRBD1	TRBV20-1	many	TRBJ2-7	CSAWDREEQYF	TGCAGTGCCTGGGACAGGGAAGAGCAGTACTTC
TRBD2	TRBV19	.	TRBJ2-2	CASTSGRAGMWNTGELFF	TGTGCCAGTACTAGCGGGAGGGCCGGGATGTGGAACACCGGGGAGCTGTTTTTT
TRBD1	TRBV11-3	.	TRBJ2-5	CASSRGRMETQYF	TGTGCCAGCAGCAGGGGGCGGATGGAGACCCAGTACTTC
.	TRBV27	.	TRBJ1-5	CASSPGQTNQPQHF	TGTGCCAGCAGTCCCGGACAGACAAATCAGCCCCAGCATTTT
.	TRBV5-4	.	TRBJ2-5	CASSPSPTGQETQYF	TGTGCCAGCAGCCCCTCCCCGACAGGCCAAGAGACCCAGTACTTC
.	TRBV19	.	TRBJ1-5	CASRPGGKGDQPQHF	TGTGCCAGTAGACCGGGGGGGAAGGGCGATCAGCCCCAGCATTTT
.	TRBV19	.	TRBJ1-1	CASSITGPEAFF	TGTGCCAGTAGTATCACGGGTCCTGAAGCTTTCTTT
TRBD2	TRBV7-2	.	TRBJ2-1	CASSLGSLAGGYNEQFF	TGTGCCAGCAGCTTAGGGTCCCTAGCGGGAGGATACAATGAGCAGTTCTTC
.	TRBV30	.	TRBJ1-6	CACRGSLYNSPLHF	TGTGCCTGTCGAGGGAGCCTCTATAATTCACCCCTCCACTTT
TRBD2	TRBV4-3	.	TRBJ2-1	CASSHPGGQEQFF	TGCGCCAGCAGCCATCCGGGGGGGCAGGAGCAGTTCTTC
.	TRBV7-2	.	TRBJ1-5	CASSLQGRQPQHF	TGTGCCAGCAGCTTACAGGGGCGTCAGCCCCAGCATTTT
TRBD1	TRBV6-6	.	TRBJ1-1	CASSYGGQVERAFF	TGTGCCAGCAGTTACGGGGGACAGGTGGAGAGGGCTTTCTTT
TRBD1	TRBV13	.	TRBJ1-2	CASSRRQGPEGSYGYTF	TGTGCCAGCAGTCGAAGACAGGGCCCTGAAGGGAGCTATGGCTACACCTTC
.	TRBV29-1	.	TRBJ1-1	CSALTLNTEAFF	TGCAGCGCACTGACACTTAACACTGAAGCTTTCTTT
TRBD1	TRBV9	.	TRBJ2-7	CASSVGDRGYEQYF	TGTGCCAGCAGCGTAGGAGACAGGGGGTACGAGCAGTACTTC
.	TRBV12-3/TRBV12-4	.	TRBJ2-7	CASSLNGYEQYF	TGTGCCAGCAGTTTAAACGGTTACGAGCAGTACTTC
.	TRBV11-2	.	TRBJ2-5	CASSSATGFETQYF	TGTGCCAGCAGCTCCGCTACAGGGTTTGAGACCCAGTACTTC
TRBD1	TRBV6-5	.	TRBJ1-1	CASREGQVNTEAFF	TGTGCCAGCAGAGAGGGACAGGTCAACACTGAAGCTTTCTTT
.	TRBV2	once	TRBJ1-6	CASNQGYNSPLHF	TGTGCCAGCAATCAGGGTTATAATTCACCCCTCCACTTT
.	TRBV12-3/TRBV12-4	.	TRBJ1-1	CASTLSNTEAFF	TGTGCCAGCACCCTCTCCAACACTGAAGCTTTCTTT
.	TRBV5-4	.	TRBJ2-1	CASSKRRGPYNEQFF	TGTGCCAGCAGCAAGAGAAGAGGGCCCTACAATGAGCAGTTCTTC
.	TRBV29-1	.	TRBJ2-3	CSGWRGDTQYF	TGCAGCGGGTGGCGGGGAGATACGCAGTATTTT
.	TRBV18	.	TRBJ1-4	CASSPVEGFGEKLFF	TGTGCCAGCTCACCGGTAGAGGGCTTTGGTGAAAAACTGTTTTTT
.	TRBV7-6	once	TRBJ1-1	CASSLAPGGLTEAFF	TGTGCCAGCAGCTTAGCCCCGGGGGGGCTCACTGAAGCTTTCTTT
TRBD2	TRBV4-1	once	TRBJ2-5	CASSLKGTSGARRQETQYF	TGCGCCAGCAGCCTCAAGGGGACTAGCGGGGCCCGGCGCCAAGAGACCCAGTACTTC
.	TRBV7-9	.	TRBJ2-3	CASSLPGADTQYF	TGTGCCAGCAGCTTACCGGGGGCAGATACGCAGTATTTT
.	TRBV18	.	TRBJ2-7	CASSPVEQGEQYF	TGTGCCAGCTCACCAGTGGAGCAGGGCGAGCAGTACTTC
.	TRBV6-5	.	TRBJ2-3	CASSRTQFTGDTQYF	TGTGCCAGCAGCCGGACACAGTTTACAGGAGATACGCAGTATTTT
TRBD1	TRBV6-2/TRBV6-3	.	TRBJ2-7	CASSPQGTGPYEQYF	TGTGCCAGCAGCCCACAGGGGACCGGCCCCTACGAGCAGTACTTC
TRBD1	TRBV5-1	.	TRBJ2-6	CASSPWTGGSGANVLTF	TGCGCCAGCAGCCCCTGGACAGGGGGGTCTGGGGCCAACGTCCTGACTTTC
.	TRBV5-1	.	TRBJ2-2	CASSLGGNTGELFF	TGCGCCAGCAGCTTGGGCGGGAACACCGGGGAGCTGTTTTTT
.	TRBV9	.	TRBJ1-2	CASSEGGSYDFGYTF	TGTGCCAGCAGCGAGGGGGGGAGCTATGATTTTGGCTACACCTTC
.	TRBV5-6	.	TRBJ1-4	CASSLQGYGEKLFF	TGTGCCAGCAGCCTCCAGGGTTACGGTGAAAAACTGTTTTTT
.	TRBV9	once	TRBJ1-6	CASSVLTGNSPLHF	TGTGCCAGCAGCGTACTGACAGGCAATTCACCCCTCCACTTT
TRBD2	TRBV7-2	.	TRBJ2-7	CASSPGRANEQYF	TGTGCCAGCAGCCCTGGGAGGGCTAACGAGCAGTACTTC
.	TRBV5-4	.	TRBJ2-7	CASSLGSENYEQYF	TGTGCCAGCAGCTTGGGGTCAGAAAATTACGAGCAGTACTTC
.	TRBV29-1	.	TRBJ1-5	CSVREGSQPQHF	TGCAGCGTTCGGGAGGGGAGTCAGCCCCAGCATTTT